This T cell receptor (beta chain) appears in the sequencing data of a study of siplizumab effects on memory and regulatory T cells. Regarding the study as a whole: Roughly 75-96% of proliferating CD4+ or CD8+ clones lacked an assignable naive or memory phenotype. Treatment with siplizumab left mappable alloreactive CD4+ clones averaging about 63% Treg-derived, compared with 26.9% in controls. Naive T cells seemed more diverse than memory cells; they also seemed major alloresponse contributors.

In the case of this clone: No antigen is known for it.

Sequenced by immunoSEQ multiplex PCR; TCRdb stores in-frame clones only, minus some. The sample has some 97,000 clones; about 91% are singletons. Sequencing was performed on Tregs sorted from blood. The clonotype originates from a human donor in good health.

The DNA of the CDR3 is TGTGCCAGCAGTTTAAGAGGGAATGAGCAGTTCTTC. Its translation is CASSLRGNEQFF. The chain has TRBV28 and TRBJ2-1; a weak D match, TRBD2 (5 bases). V lost 2 bases to trimming and J lost 7 bases, with 6 bases between them. The germline V gene has CDR1 MDHEN and CDR2 SYDVKM. There are 12 residues in the CDR3.